The 6 T cell receptor beta chains reported below all come from one sample, sequenced in a study of CD8 T cells in Susac syndrome. Random hexamers were used to reverse transcribe roughly 0.5 to 1 ug of RNA. TCRdb redid the calling of the immunoSEQ multiplex PCR reads with MiXCR, one entry per CDR3 protein. The sample has 95,000 to 150,000 distinct CDR3 sequences; just over 95% are singletons. Specimen: CD4+ T cells from PBMCs. The receptors stem from a human donor with Susac syndrome.

This chain joins TRBV18 and TRBJ2-3, with 11 positions matching TRBD1. This CDR3 is 17 amino acids long. J gave up 2 bases and V 0 bases, and 4 bases lay outside the gene matches. The germline V gene encodes CDR1 KGHSH and CDR2 LQKENI. Here the CDR3 DNA reads TGTGCCAGCTCACCACCGGACAGGGGGCTGATCACAGATACGCAGTATTTT. Translated: CASSPPDRGLITDTQYF.

The CDR3 region is CASTLTGSVYEQYF. The CDR3 DNA reads TGTGCCAGCACCCTGACGGGTTCCGTATACGAGCAGTACTTC. J is TRBJ2-7 and V is TRBV7-9; no reliable D call. The CDR3 sequence is 14 residues long. Trimming stripped 7 bases from V and 4 bases from J, with 17 bases between. Looked up from germline, CDR1 is SEHNR and CDR2 is FQNEAQ (reference sequence).

This chain uses TRBV5-1 with TRBJ1-4; no definite D call. There are 11 residues in the CDR3. Germline loops: CDR1 SGHRS, CDR2 YFSETQ. V was pared by 0 bases and J by 6 bases, with 0 bases between. The CDR3 loop reads CASSLDEKLFF. The CDR3 DNA reads as TGCGCCAGCAGCTTGGATGAAAAACTGTTTTTT. The whole variable domain, filled in from reference TRBV5-1 and TRBJ1-4, reads KAGVTQTPRYLIKTRGQQVTLSCSPISGHRSVSWYQQTPGQGLQFLFEYFSETQRNKGNFPGRFSGRQFSNSRSEMNVSTLELGDSALYLCASSLDEKLFFGSGTQLSVL.

The chain uses TRBV18 and TRBJ2-3; D is undetermined. The CDR3 sequence is 13 residues long. V lost 5 bases, J lost 4 bases, and 10 bases lay in between. Looked up from germline, CDR1 is KGHSH and CDR2 is LQKENI. The DNA of the CDR3 is TGTGCCAGCTCAGAGAATTTCGCAGATACGCAGTATTTT. Amino acids: CASSENFADTQYF. The whole variable domain, filled in from reference TRBV18 and TRBJ2-3, reads NAGVMQNPRHLVRRRGQEARLRCSPMKGHSHVYWYRQLPEEGLKFMVYLQKENIIDESGMPKERFSAEFPKEGPSILRIQQVVRGDSAAYFCASSENFADTQYFGPGTRLTVL.

V is TRBV29-1 and J is TRBJ1-1; D remains ambiguous. V was pared by 5 bases and J by 0 bases, with 13 bases between. The CDR3 has 14 amino acids. Germline lookup yields CDR1 SQVTM and CDR2 ANQGSEA. CDR3 coding DNA: TGCAGCGTTCTCGCACAGAACATGAACACTGAAGCTTTCTTT. Translated, it gives CSVLAQNMNTEAFF.

This chain links TRBV3-1 with TRBJ2-4; a possible D gene is TRBD2 (6 bases). In germline, CDR1 is LGHDT, CDR2 YNNKEL (reference sequence). The CDR3 spans 16 residues. V was trimmed by 4 bases and J by 0 bases, leaving 13 bases between them. CDR3 nucleotides: TGTGCCAGCAGCCCGGGACTTCTACTAGCCAAAAACATTCAGTACTTC. It encodes CASSPGLLLAKNIQYF.